Sequencing of this T cell receptor beta chain was carried out in a study of blood T cell repertoires in COVID-19. Study summary: Material from acute and convalescent COVID-19 was sourced from the United States, Italy and Spain. T cells, B-cell-depleted T cells, or PBMCs supplied cDNA or gDNA.

Original analysis: Estimated nucleated cell counts came from reference gene primer amplification. Sequenced by immunoSEQ multiplex PCR; TCRdb stores in-frame clones only, minus some. Clone size and V and J calls were adopted from that table, with D and trimming inferred from the DNA. This table holds 92,000 or so clones, more than 70% found once. Germline V lookup: CDR1 SSHAT, CDR2 FNYEAQ (reference sequence). V trimming: 5 bases; J trimming: 2 bases; junction bases outside the gene matches: 4. The CDR3 has 15 residues. This clonotype originated in a man aged 60 to 69 with acute or convalescent COVID-19. The J gene is TRBJ1-3, the V gene TRBV7-7, with 9 positions matching TRBD1. The specimen sequenced was peripheral blood. The CDR3 DNA is TGTGCCAGCAGCCGGGGACAGGGCCCTGGAAACACCATATATTTT. Amino acid sequence: CASSRGQGPGNTIYF.